What follows is one TCR beta chain and its context. No antigen is known for it. No clone much larger than this one lies a single base away; base qualities are absent. This sample is drawn from a study of T-cell reconstitution after alpha-beta-depleted transplantation in children (dated by TCRdb to 2016 to 2018). Background for the entire study: Using TCR repertoire profiling, the study quantitatively followed how T-cell immune reconstitution unfolded in children after TCRalphabeta/CD19-depleted allogeneic hematopoietic cell transplantation.

The CDR3 runs 13 amino acids, cysteine and phenylalanine included. CDR3 DNA is the only sequence kept; it has 39 bases, read in frame from the first base. Cut back by 3 bases and 7 bases, the V and J ends lie 10 bases apart. For CDR1 and CDR2, the germline V gene lists MGHDK and SYGVNS. The library was made by PCR. Sequencing took place on an Illumina HiSeq 2500. Molecular barcoding was employed in the preparation of TCR libraries, with unique molecular identifiers being used to normalize TCRbeta repertoire quantification. TCRdb reanalyzed the raw reads on its own, using fastp at Q25 for trimming and MiXCR for clone calling, and kept in-frame beta chains. CDR3 protein duplicates are merged, each entry listing the most common genes and DNA. In all, the sample holds about 610,000 distinct CDR3 sequences, and about 11% of those were seen once. The top ten constitute about 4.3% of the sample.

The chain links TRBV25-1 with TRBJ2-1; the D gene identity is not certain. The sequenced sample was PBMCs from the stem cell graft donor, obtained from the stem cell graft. The TCR comes from a human donor who donated a stem cell graft to a child with acute myeloid leukemia. The nucleotides are TGTGCCAGCAGTGATTTAGTAAAAAATGAGCAGTTCTTC. Its amino acids are CASSDLVKNEQFF.